This T cell receptor beta chain was sequenced for a study of CD8 T cells in ankylosing spondylitis. CDR3 size: 14 residues. V lost 6 bases to trimming and J lost 1 base; unmatched junction nucleotides: 5. Germline values: CDR1 MNHEY, CDR2 SMNVEV (reference sequence). Findings and limits, study-wide: Among TCR beta sequences, a motif of fewer than 10 highly homologous variants appeared characteristic of ankylosing spondylitis blood.

This clonotype was seen only a few times. The antigen is unknown. Each CDR3 protein gets one entry after TCRdb re-called the 5' RACE reads with MiXCR. Among about 750,000 distinct CDR3 sequences, roughly 19% were seen once, and the ten largest hold around 19%. The sequencing sample was made of blood, either unsorted or a sorted T cell fraction (not recorded which). This receptor was taken from a male donor with ankylosing spondylitis. This chain uses TRBV27 with TRBJ2-7; 8 bases agree with TRBD2. CDR3 sequence reads: CASSLAGFSYEQYF. CDR3 coding DNA: TGTGCCAGCAGCTTAGCGGGGTTTTCCTACGAGCAGTACTTC.